This T cell receptor (beta chain) was profiled in a study of blood T cells in healthy people across ages. The CDR3 has 10 amino acids. The V gene's germline CDR1 is MNHEY and CDR2 SMNVEV (reference sequence). Collection of 9.5 to 10 milliliters of peripheral blood was performed for each donor. Study-wide results and limits: The study regarded diversity estimates from one million T cells as underestimates.

Sample-barcoded 5' priming and a J-beta primer mix drove a second PCR of roughly 6 to 12 cycles. TCRdb re-analysed the 5' RACE reads in MiXCR, keeping a single row per CDR3 protein. The sample has 500,000 to 550,000 distinct CDR3 sequences; 24% are singletons. Of note for this clonotype: The antigen is unknown.

This sample also belongs to another study, concerning T cells of mothers and their children. That study reports: A few healthy Caucasian mothers, along with their six children, served as the donors.

The rearrangement links TRBV27 to TRBJ2-7; D perhaps matches TRBD2 (5 bases). Sequencing was done on a sample of blood. The TCR originated in a boy under 18 in good health. Here the CDR3 reads CASRPYGVGV. CDR3 bases: TGTGCCAGCAGGCCCTACGGGGTCGGAGTC.